The text below deals with one T cell receptor beta chain. Its matching antigen is unknown. Trimming left V 4 bases short and J 3 bases short, with 14 bases between. Germline CDR1 is SGHRS and CDR2 is YFSETQ. The CDR3 loop spans 15 amino acids. The data are from a study of cytomegalovirus exposure and HLA in healthy donors. Study in general: Early released data had around 89 million unique TCRs, all coming from HLA-typed donors.

Researchers ran the PCR with 60 Vbeta and 13 Jbeta primers. Repertoires were generated with immunoSEQ multiplex PCR, while TCRdb's copy carries only in-frame clones and drops some. The data contain approximately 220,000 clones, 80% to 90% of them seen just once; the ten biggest clones take up 2.5% to 3%. Study-wide findings and caveats: Later analysis placed DRB1 highest and HLA-C lowest in TCR association rates, which differed by HLA locus.

The genes are TRBV5-1 and TRBJ1-5; a possible D gene is TRBD1 (6 bases). This TCR derives from a man aged 25 to 45 in good health and CMV-seronegative. Input material: PBMCs. The CDR3 loop reads CASSEGGNYNQPQHF. In DNA form, the CDR3 reads TGCGCCAGCAGCGAAGGGGGAAACTACAATCAGCCCCAGCATTTT.